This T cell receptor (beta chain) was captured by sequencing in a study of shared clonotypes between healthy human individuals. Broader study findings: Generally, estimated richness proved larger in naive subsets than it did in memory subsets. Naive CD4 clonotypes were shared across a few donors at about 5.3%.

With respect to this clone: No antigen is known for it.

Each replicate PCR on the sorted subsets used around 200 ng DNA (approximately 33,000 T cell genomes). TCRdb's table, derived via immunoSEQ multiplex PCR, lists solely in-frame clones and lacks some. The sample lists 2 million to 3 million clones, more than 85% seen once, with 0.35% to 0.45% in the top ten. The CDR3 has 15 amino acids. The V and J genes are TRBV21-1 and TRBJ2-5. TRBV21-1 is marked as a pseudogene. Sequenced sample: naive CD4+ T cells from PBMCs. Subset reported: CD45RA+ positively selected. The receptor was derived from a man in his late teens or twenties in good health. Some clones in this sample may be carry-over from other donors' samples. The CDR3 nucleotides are TGTGCCAGCAGCAAAGAGGGGACGGGCAAAGAGACCCAGTACTTC. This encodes CASSKEGTGKETQYF.